This TCR beta chain was recovered during a study of T cells after yellow fever vaccination. V was trimmed by 3 bases and J by 3 bases, leaving 8 bases between them. The CDR3 consists of 14 residues. Study results and limitations: Relatively few clonotypes were ones that appeared in both CD4 and CD8 compartments.

Production of TCR cDNA was by 5'RACE template switching, which also added a universal primer site and UMIs. TCRdb fed the 5' RACE reads into MiXCR, producing one record per CDR3 protein. The repertoire includes 55,000 or so distinct CDR3 sequences, less than 8.5% of them detected once, and 20% to 25% sits in the top ten. This clonotype was seen a handful of times. This TCR derives from a man between 18 and 35 years old who received the YFV17D yellow fever vaccine. This chain connects TRBV12-3 or TRBV12-4 to TRBJ2-2; TRBD2 might be the D (5 bases). The source material was CD8+ T cells not binding an NS4B(214-222) dextramer, sorted from PBMCs, sampled about 49 days after the first yellow fever vaccination. This CDR3 is CASSLGAYTGELFF. The CDR3 coding sequence is TGTGCCAGCAGTTTGGGAGCTTACACCGGGGAGCTGTTTTTT.